These T cell receptor beta chains were read from a single sample in a study of blood T cell repertoires in COVID-19. Measured with immunoSEQ multiplex PCR; TCRdb has only the in-frame clones, and not every one. This table has 300,000 or so clones, roughly 90% appearing once. Material for sequencing was peripheral blood. The receptors here all came from a woman younger than 45 with COVID-19, enrolled during active disease. CDR3s include the opening cysteine and the closing phenylalanine or tryptophan. The order of the fields is J gene, V gene, CDR3 protein.

>TRBJ2-3|TRBV4-1
CASSRTPGLAGPMDTQYF
>TRBJ2-1|TRBV14
CASSRLVLAASYNEQFF
>TRBJ2-1|TRBV9
CASSVRTGDEQFF
>TRBJ1-2|TRBV7-2
CASSSHSNYGYTF
>TRBJ1-4|TRBV5-1
CASSLSRDSYEKLFF
>TRBJ2-3|TRBV27
CASSFGTSDTQYF
>TRBJ2-3|TRBV3-1/TRBV3-2
CASSLLAGSTDTQYF
>TRBJ2-1|TRBV11-1
CASCPATSYNEQFF
>TRBJ1-2|TRBV28
CASSFVPHGYTF
>TRBJ1-1|TRBV5-1
CASSFRQNTEAFF
>TRBJ1-6|TRBV6-5
CASRWGQGLPPLHF
>TRBJ1-4|TRBV3-1/TRBV3-2
CASSQRTGVDEKLFF